Listed below are T cell receptor beta chains from one sample, sequenced in a study of radiation and T cells in renal cell carcinoma. Sequencing was performed with immunoSEQ multiplex PCR; in TCRdb, only in-frame clones are kept and a portion is missing. This sample yields 10,000 to 15,000 clones, of which 30% to 35% are seen a single time; less than 20% belongs to the top ten. The sequencing used tumor tissue, collected from a patient whose treatment included radiotherapy and nephrectomy. These receptors were taken from a man in his sixties with renal cell carcinoma. CDR3s include the opening cysteine and the closing phenylalanine or tryptophan. Fields, in order: J gene, V gene, clone size, D gene, CDR3 protein, CDR3 DNA. D genes are given only for firm matches. Size tells how often a clone was seen (once, few, many) or the class of an expanded clone, and some rows leave it out.

>TRBJ1-2|TRBV30|few|NA
CAWSTPYGYTF
TGTGCCTGGAGTACACCTTATGGCTACACCTTC
>TRBJ1-2|TRBV6-1|NA|TRBD1
CASREATGGLIGKGYTF
TGTGCCAGCAGGGAAGCGACAGGGGGCCTAATTGGGAAGGGCTACACCTTC
>TRBJ2-7|TRBV9|medium-sized|TRBD2
CASSVGSPTSGAYEQYF
TGTGCCAGCAGCGTAGGAAGTCCGACTAGCGGTGCCTACGAGCAGTACTTC
>TRBJ1-6|TRBV6-6|NA|NA
CATLYGDSPLHF
TGTGCCACTCTTTACGGGGATTCACCCCTCCACTTT
>TRBJ1-2|TRBV6-5|NA|TRBD1
CASSGGQGTPYGYTF
TGTGCCAGCAGTGGAGGACAGGGAACGCCCTATGGCTACACCTTC
>TRBJ1-2|TRBV30|few|NA
CAWSSGSLGYTF
TGTGCCTGGAGTTCTGGCAGTCTCGGCTACACCTTC
>TRBJ2-3|TRBV29-1|many|NA
CSASSSIDTQYF
TGCAGCGCCAGTAGTAGCATCGATACGCAGTATTTT
>TRBJ1-4|TRBV29-1|NA|NA
CSVEGQGSSEKLFF
TGCAGCGTTGAAGGGCAGGGCTCGAGTGAAAAACTGTTTTTT
>TRBJ2-1|TRBV9|few|TRBD1
CASSDSGTGPYNEQFF
TGTGCCAGCAGCGATTCCGGGACAGGGCCCTACAATGAGCAGTTCTTC
>TRBJ2-7|TRBV29-1|NA|TRBD2
CSAGLASGYEQYF
TGCAGCGCCGGACTAGCGTCTGGCTACGAGCAGTACTTC